Below, 18 T cell receptor beta chains from the same sample are listed, as sequenced in a study of blood T cell repertoires in COVID-19. Generated by immunoSEQ multiplex PCR, the TCRdb table keeps only in-frame clones and is missing some. The table shows some 120,000 clones, with roughly 86% occurring only once. Material for sequencing was peripheral blood. The receptors were sampled from a woman in her sixties or seventies with acute or convalescent COVID-19.

The chain couples TRBV18 to TRBJ2-5; weak D call: TRBD2 (6 bases). This CDR3 has 13 amino acids. V lost 4 bases, J lost 2 bases, and 8 bases lay in between. The germline V gene has CDR1 KGHSH and CDR2 LQKENI. The CDR3 bases are TGTGCCAGCTCACTTCGGGGGCAAGAGACCCAGTACTTC. It specifies CASSLRGQETQYF.

The chain recombines TRBV19 with TRBJ2-7; TRBD2 might be the D (6 bases). Trimming took off 2 bases at V and 7 bases at J, with 12 bases between the two ends. CDR3 length: 13 amino acids. Germline assignment: CDR1 LNHDA and CDR2 SQIVND (reference sequence). CDR3 bases: TGTGCCAGTAGTATATCTCTCGGGAGTGAGCAGTACGTC. Encoded protein: CASSISLGSEQYV.

The chain carries TRBV7-8 and TRBJ1-2; weak D call: TRBD1 (5 bases). V lost 1 base, J lost 1 base, and 13 bases lay in between. Germline loops: CDR1 SGHVS, CDR2 FQNEAQ. The length of the CDR3 is 16 residues. The CDR3: CASSLGGETVNYGYTF. The CDR3 region has the DNA TGTGCCAGCAGCTTAGGGGGGGAGACAGTTAACTATGGCTACACCTTC.

The V call is TRBV6-5, the J call TRBJ1-1; 8 bases map to TRBD1. The CDR3 consists of 14 residues. V lost 7 bases to trimming and J lost 2 bases; unmatched junction nucleotides: 6. Germline CDR1 MNHEY, CDR2 SVGAGI. The CDR3 DNA reads as TGTGCCAGCAATCGGGACAGGTTAAACACTGAAGCTTTCTTT. Translating it yields CASNRDRLNTEAFF.

The V gene is TRBV6-6, the J gene TRBJ1-3; D gene ambiguous. Trimming cost V 6 bases and J 1 base, with 10 bases left between them. In germline, CDR1 is MNHNY, CDR2 SVGAGI (reference sequence). This CDR3 comprises 14 residues. For the CDR3, the DNA is TGTGCCAGCAGCCGGGCGGGTTCTGGAAACACCATATATTTT. Its protein product is CASSRAGSGNTIYF.

This chain links TRBV19 with TRBJ2-2; TRBD2 agrees at 9 bases. In germline, CDR1 is LNHDA, CDR2 SQIVND (reference sequence). The CDR3 spans 15 residues. V lost 5 bases, J lost 0 bases, and 1 base stayed unmatched. Written as DNA, the CDR3 is TGTGCCAGTAGTGCTAGCGGGACGAACACCGGGGAGCTGTTTTTT. This gives the protein CASSASGTNTGELFF.

This clone is a singleton in its sample. The chain recombines TRBV19 with TRBJ2-2; 7 nucleotides align to TRBD2. The CDR3 length is 17 residues. CDR1 and CDR2 from the germline V gene are LNHDA and SQIVND (reference sequence). Trimming at V came to 10 bases and at J to 3 bases, leaving 17 bases not matched to a gene. Here the CDR3 reads CATDGGSLGRYTGELFF. In DNA, the CDR3 is TGTGCCACCGATGGCGGGAGCTTGGGGCGATACACCGGGGAGCTGTTTTTT.

CDR3 loop: CASNLDRGNYGYTF. CDR3 sequence (DNA): TGTGCCAGCAACCTCGACAGGGGAAACTATGGCTACACCTTC. V gene TRBV2 combines with J gene TRBJ1-2; 8 bases fit TRBD1. Germline loops: CDR1 SNHLY, CDR2 FYNNEI. J gave up 2 bases and V 7 bases, and 6 bases lay outside the gene matches. The CDR3 consists of 14 residues. The full variable domain, rest sourced from reference TRBV2 and TRBJ1-2, is EPEVTQTPSHQVTQMGQEVILRCVPISNHLYFYWYRQILGQKVEFLVSFYNNEISEKSEIFDDQFSVERPDGSNFTLKIRSTKLEDSAMYFCASNLDRGNYGYTFGSGTRLTVV.

V and J are TRBV24-1 and TRBJ1-1; D gene ambiguous. Trimming took 9 bases from V and 9 from J, leaving 13 bases between them. This CDR3 has 11 amino acids. The germline V gene encodes CDR1 KGHDR and CDR2 SFDVKD. The CDR3 nucleotides are TGTGCCACCCGGTTGGGAGAAAAAGCTTTCTTT. Protein product: CATRLGEKAFF.

This clone was picked up a small number of times. This chain joins TRBV9 and TRBJ2-2; 9 positions agree with TRBD2. Losses at the gene ends were 0 bases for V and 7 bases for J; bases not matched to a gene: 7. The CDR3 is 16 residues long. Germline lookup yields CDR1 SGDLS and CDR2 YYNGEE. The CDR3 sequence: CASSVVPSGKGGELFF. For the CDR3, the DNA is TGTGCCAGCAGCGTAGTCCCTAGCGGGAAGGGCGGGGAGCTGTTTTTT.

The chain recombines TRBV19 with TRBJ1-3; D gene ambiguous. CDR1 LNHDA and CDR2 SQIVND come from the germline V gene (reference sequence). The length of the CDR3 is 15 residues. With 1 base removed from V and 0 bases from J, the gap between germline ends came to 7 bases. CDR3 in amino acids: CASSIGTSSGNTIYF. In DNA form, the CDR3 reads TGTGCCAGTAGTATAGGTACAAGCTCTGGAAACACCATATATTTT.

This sequence joins TRBV7-2 and TRBJ2-7; 8 nucleotides line up with TRBD1. The germline V gene encodes CDR1 SGHTA and CDR2 FQGNSA. J lost 5 bases, V lost 5 bases, and 8 bases had no gene match. This CDR3 spans 14 amino acids. In DNA, the CDR3 is TGTGCCAGCAGCCCCAGCAGGGGGCACAACGAGCAGTACGTC. It codes for CASSPSRGHNEQYV.

This chain joins TRBV5-1 and TRBJ2-3; 8 bases agree with TRBD1. Per germline, CDR1 SGHRS and CDR2 YFSETQ. The CDR3 is 21 residues long. Trimming cost V 1 base and J 0 bases; bases outside gene matches: 19. The DNA of the CDR3 is TGCGCCAGCAGCTTGACCCTGAAGTGGACAGGGAAACGACTTAGCACAGATACGCAGTATTTT. As protein: CASSLTLKWTGKRLSTDTQYF. Based on the CDR3 plus reference TRBV5-1 and TRBJ2-3, the full variable domain is KAGVTQTPRYLIKTRGQQVTLSCSPISGHRSVSWYQQTPGQGLQFLFEYFSETQRNKGNFPGRFSGRQFSNSRSEMNVSTLELGDSALYLCASSLTLKWTGKRLSTDTQYFGPGTRLTVL.

The rearrangement uses TRBV6-6 and TRBJ1-1; D might be TRBD1 (5 bases). The CDR3 contains 16 residues. Trimming shortened V by 0 bases and J by 2 bases, and 13 bases separated the two germline ends. The germline V gene has CDR1 MNHNY and CDR2 SVGAGI (reference sequence). The CDR3 loop is CASSYSRSRVNTEAFF. The CDR3 DNA is TGTGCCAGCAGTTACTCGAGGTCCAGGGTTAACACTGAAGCTTTCTTT.

The CDR3, as DNA: TGTGCCAGCAGTTTATCAGGGGACAAAAAACTGTTTTTT. Residues: CASSLSGDKKLFF. V and J are TRBV12-3 or TRBV12-4 and TRBJ1-4; possibly TRBD1 for D (6 bases). V lost 2 bases and J 9 bases, leaving 10 bases between the germline ends. CDR3 length: 13 residues.

J is TRBJ2-3 and V is TRBV2; D is possibly TRBD2 (5 bases). The V end was cut by 4 bases, the J end by 10 bases, with 9 bases between. The CDR3 length is 11 residues. Germline V gene sequence: CDR1 SNHLY, CDR2 FYNNEI. The CDR3 DNA follows: TGTGCCAGCAGTGGGACTTTTGCGCAGTATTTT. Translated: CASSGTFAQYF.

This rearrangement joins TRBV2 to TRBJ1-1; perhaps TRBD1 as D (5 bases). The CDR3 spans 12 residues. The V and J ends lost 4 bases and 4 bases respectively, with 7 bases between them. Per the germline V gene, CDR1 is SNHLY and CDR2 is FYNNEI. CDR3 sequence (DNA): TGTGCCAGCAGTGCGGGGGGCACTGAAGCTTTCTTT. This sequence encodes CASSAGGTEAFF.

The chain links TRBV11-3 to TRBJ1-3, with 7 positions matching TRBD1. The V segment lost 7 bases and the J segment 2 bases; nucleotides outside the gene matches: 20. This CDR3 comprises 19 residues. The germline V gene encodes CDR1 SGHNT and CDR2 YENEEA. CDR3 DNA sequence: TGTGCCAGCACTCAAGAGCGAGGCAGGGGGATGTTGGCTGGAAACACCATATATTTT. Translating gives CASTQERGRGMLAGNTIYF.